Listed below are T cell receptor beta chains from one sample, sequenced in a study of blood T cell repertoires in COVID-19. Produced via immunoSEQ multiplex PCR; TCRdb's table is partial and in-frame only. The sample shows 100,000 to 150,000 clones, approximately 74% of them seen only once. The source material was peripheral blood. These receptors were obtained from a man between 60 and 70 years old with acute or convalescent COVID-19. The CDR3 runs from the conserved cysteine through the conserved F or W. Each record gives: D gene, J gene, V gene, clone size, CDR3 DNA, CDR3 protein. D genes are given only for firm matches. Clone sizes are given selectively: once, few, many, or a class where the clone is expanded.

>TRBD2|TRBJ2-3|TRBV10-3|NA
TGTGCCATCAGTGAAGGCGGGGGGGAGACAGATACGCAGTATTTT
CAISEGGGETDTQYF
>NA|TRBJ2-1|TRBV30|NA
TGTGCCTGGAGTACCAGGGCGCCCTACAATGAGCAGTTCTTC
CAWSTRAPYNEQFF
>TRBD1|TRBJ2-3|TRBV3-1/TRBV3-2|NA
TGTGCCAGCAGCCCGGACAGGGGCAACACAGATACGCAGTATTTT
CASSPDRGNTDTQYF
>TRBD2|TRBJ2-1|TRBV10-2|NA
TGCGCCAGCAGGACTAGCGGGGTACACAATGAGCAGTTCTTC
CASRTSGVHNEQFF
>NA|TRBJ2-7|TRBV7-8|NA
TGTGCCAGCAGCTTAGCGCCGGGGAGCTACGAGCAGTACTTC
CASSLAPGSYEQYF
>NA|TRBJ2-7|TRBV19|NA
TGTGCCAGTACCCCGACTTCAGGGCGGATGGGCTACGAGCAGTACTTC
CASTPTSGRMGYEQYF
>NA|TRBJ2-2|TRBV5-1|once
TGCGCCAGCAGTCGCATACAGGGAGGGAAGACCGGGGAGCTGTTTTTT
CASSRIQGGKTGELFF
>NA|TRBJ2-1|TRBV4-1|many
TGCGCCAGCAGCCGGGGGGGCCGGGACAATGAGCAGTTCTTC
CASSRGGRDNEQFF
>TRBD2|TRBJ2-3|TRBV5-1|NA
TGCGCCAGCAGTCGAGCGGGACCTGCGGATACGCAGTATTTT
CASSRAGPADTQYF
>TRBD1|TRBJ2-7|TRBV29-1|NA
TGCAGCGTCCTTATTATACCCCGGGACAGGGCCTACGAGCAGTACTTC
CSVLIIPRDRAYEQYF
>NA|TRBJ1-2|TRBV5-1|NA
TGCGCCAGCAGCTTGGCCTTAAAGGAGGATGGCTACACCTTC
CASSLALKEDGYTF
>TRBD1|TRBJ1-2|TRBV5-1|NA
TGCGCCAGCAGACGAGATACAGGGGGCGGTGGCTATGGCTACACCTTC
CASRRDTGGGGYGYTF
>TRBD2|TRBJ2-2|TRBV5-1|NA
TGCGCCAGCAGGCGGGAGGGCCGGTGGAATACCGGGGAGCTGTTTTTT
CASRREGRWNTGELFF
>NA|TRBJ2-2|TRBV24-1|NA
TGTGCCACCAGTGATCCACAGGGATACGGAACCGGGGAGCTGTTTTTT
CATSDPQGYGTGELFF
>NA|TRBJ2-2|TRBV18|NA
TGTGCCAGCTCACCGAGGACACTAAACACCGGGGAGCTGTTTTTT
CASSPRTLNTGELFF
>TRBD1|TRBJ1-5|TRBV7-2|NA
TGTGCCAGCAGCTTCCCAGGGGGGCCTAATCAGCCCCAGCATTTT
CASSFPGGPNQPQHF
>NA|TRBJ1-6|TRBV30|few
TGTGCCTCAGGAAACTCCTATAATTCACCCCTCCACTTT
CASGNSYNSPLHF
>TRBD1|TRBJ1-2|TRBV6-5|few
TGTGCCAGCACCGGACAGGGTCTAACTAACTATGGCTACACCTTC
CASTGQGLTNYGYTF
>NA|TRBJ1-1|TRBV27|NA
TGTGCCAGCAGTAGAGTGGGGGGGTTTGAAGCTTTCTTT
CASSRVGGFEAFF
>NA|TRBJ2-3|TRBV2|once
TGTGCCAGCAGTGCTGGCCGACCCCTGGGCGCGCAGTATTTT
CASSAGRPLGAQYF
>NA|TRBJ1-1|TRBV6-1|NA
TGTGCCAGCAGTGAAGGCAGCGGGGCTTCCTTTGAAGCTTTCTTT
CASSEGSGASFEAFF
>NA|TRBJ1-1|TRBV7-8|NA
TGTGCCAGCAGCTTAGCCGGTCGTCGGTTCACTGAAGCTTTCTTT
CASSLAGRRFTEAFF